This T cell receptor (beta chain) comes out of a study of control samples from healthy donors and cancer patients (TCRdb year 2020). The protocol used for the library was the immunoSEQ multiplex PCR assay. Not all clones reach the TCRdb copy of this immuneACCESS table, which keeps in-frame sequences only. Checked studies attribute under half of the gap to unresolved V genes and leave the rest unexplained. The sample includes approximately 100,000 clones, with approximately 90% observed a single time. Together, the top ten hold 3% to 4.5% of the sample. On this clone: This receptor's antigen is unknown. Base qualities were left out, and no much larger clone turns up one base away.

CDR1 LGHNT and CDR2 FRNRAP are derived from the germline V gene. V is reduced by 1 base and J by 4 bases, leaving a spacing of 9 bases between them. The CDR3 measures 14 amino acids from cysteine to phenylalanine. Only CDR3 DNA is held: 42 bases, read in frame from base 1. This chain is built from TRBV12-5 and TRBJ2-3; the D element might be TRBD1 or TRBD2, as each aligns at 5 bases. Material for sequencing was blood. This clonotype originated in a woman aged 18-29 years in good health. The CDR3 protein sequence reads: CASGLEGDADTQYF. The base sequence is TGTGCTAGTGGTTTGGAAGGGGACGCAGATACGCAGTATTTT.